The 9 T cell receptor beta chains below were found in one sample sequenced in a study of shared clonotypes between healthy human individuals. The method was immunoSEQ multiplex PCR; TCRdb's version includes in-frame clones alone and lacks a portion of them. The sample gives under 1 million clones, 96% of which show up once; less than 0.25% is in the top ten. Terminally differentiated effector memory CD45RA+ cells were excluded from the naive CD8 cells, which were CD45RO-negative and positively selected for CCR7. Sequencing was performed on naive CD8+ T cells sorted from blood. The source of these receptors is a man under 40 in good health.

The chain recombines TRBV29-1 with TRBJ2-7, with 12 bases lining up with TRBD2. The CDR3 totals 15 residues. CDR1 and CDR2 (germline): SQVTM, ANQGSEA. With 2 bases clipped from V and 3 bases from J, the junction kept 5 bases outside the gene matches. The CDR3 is CSVELASGRDYEQYF. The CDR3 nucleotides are TGCAGCGTTGAATTGGCTAGCGGGAGGGACTACGAGCAGTACTTC.

CDR3 residues: CASSYRPSGTTDTQYF. In DNA, the CDR3 is TGTGCCAGCAGCTATCGTCCTAGCGGGACTACAGATACGCAGTATTTT. The chain carries TRBV27 and TRBJ2-3, with 9 bases matching TRBD2. Trimming took 6 bases from V and 3 from J; bases not matched to a gene: 10. Germline V gene lookup returns CDR1 MNHEY and CDR2 SMNVEV (reference sequence). The CDR3 runs 16 residues.

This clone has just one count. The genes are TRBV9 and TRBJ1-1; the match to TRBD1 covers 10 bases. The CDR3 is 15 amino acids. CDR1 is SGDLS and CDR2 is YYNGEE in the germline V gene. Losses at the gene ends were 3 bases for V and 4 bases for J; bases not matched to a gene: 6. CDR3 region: CASSGRGDRGTEAFF. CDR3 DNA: TGTGCCAGCAGCGGGAGGGGGGACAGGGGCACTGAAGCTTTCTTT.

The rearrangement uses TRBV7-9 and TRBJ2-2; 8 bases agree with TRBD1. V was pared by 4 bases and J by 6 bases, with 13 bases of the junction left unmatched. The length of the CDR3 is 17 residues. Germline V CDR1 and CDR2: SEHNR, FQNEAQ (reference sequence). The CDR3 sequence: CASSSLLGQGLSGELFF. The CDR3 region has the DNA TGTGCCAGCAGCTCTCTCTTAGGACAGGGATTGTCCGGGGAGCTGTTTTTT.

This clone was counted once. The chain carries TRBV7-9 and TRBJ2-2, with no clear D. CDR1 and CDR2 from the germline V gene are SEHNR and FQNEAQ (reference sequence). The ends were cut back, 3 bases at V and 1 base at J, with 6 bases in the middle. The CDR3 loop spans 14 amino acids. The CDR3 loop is CASSLRVNTGELFF. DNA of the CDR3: TGTGCCAGCAGCTTGCGAGTGAACACCGGGGAGCTGTTTTTT. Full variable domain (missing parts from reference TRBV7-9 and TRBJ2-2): DTGVSQNPRHKITKRGQNVTFRCDPISEHNRLYWYRQTLGQGPEFLTYFQNEAQLEKSRLLSDRFSAERPKGSFSTLEIQRTEQGDSAMYLCASSLRVNTGELFFGEGSRLTVL.

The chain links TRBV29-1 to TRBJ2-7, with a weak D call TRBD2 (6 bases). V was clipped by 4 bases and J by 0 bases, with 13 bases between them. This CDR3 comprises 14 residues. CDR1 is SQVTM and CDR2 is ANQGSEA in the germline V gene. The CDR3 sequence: CSVASMRGSYEQYF. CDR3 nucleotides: TGCAGCGTTGCTTCTATGCGGGGCTCCTACGAGCAGTACTTC.

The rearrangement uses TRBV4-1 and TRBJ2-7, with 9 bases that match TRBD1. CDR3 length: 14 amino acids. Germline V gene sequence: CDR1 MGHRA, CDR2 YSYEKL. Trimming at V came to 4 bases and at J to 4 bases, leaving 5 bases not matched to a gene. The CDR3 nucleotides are TGCGCCAGCAGCCGGTTGACAGGGGGATACGAGCAGTACTTC. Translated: CASSRLTGGYEQYF.

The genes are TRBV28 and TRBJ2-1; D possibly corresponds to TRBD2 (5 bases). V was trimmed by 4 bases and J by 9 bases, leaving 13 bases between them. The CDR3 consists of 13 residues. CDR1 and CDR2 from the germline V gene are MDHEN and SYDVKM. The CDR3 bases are TGTGCCAGCAGTTCCACACTAGTGCTTGAGCAGTTCTTC. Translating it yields CASSSTLVLEQFF.

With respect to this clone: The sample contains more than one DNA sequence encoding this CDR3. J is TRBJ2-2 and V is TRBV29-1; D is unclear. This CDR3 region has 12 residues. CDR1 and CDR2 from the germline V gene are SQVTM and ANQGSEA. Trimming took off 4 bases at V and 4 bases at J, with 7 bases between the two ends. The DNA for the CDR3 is TGCAGCGTTGTTGGCTCCACCGGGGAGCTGTTTTTT. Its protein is CSVVGSTGELFF.